This T cell receptor (beta chain) was captured in a study of T-cell reconstitution after alpha-beta-depleted transplantation in children. A library of TCRbeta sequences, prepared with unique molecular identifiers, was generated. TCRdb ran MiXCR on the PCR reads and lists one entry per CDR3 protein. The profile shows 450,000 to 600,000 distinct CDR3 sequences, 30% to 35% of them singletons. This clonotype showed up just a few times. The clonotype was recovered from a human donor who donated a stem cell graft to a child with aplastic anemia. The sequences come from PBMCs from the stem cell graft donor, collected from the stem cell graft.

CDR3 bases: TGTGCCAGCAGCAAAGCGCCTGGGGGGAGAAACACTGAAGCTTTCTTT. Residues: CASSKAPGGRNTEAFF. This rearrangement joins TRBV21-1 to TRBJ1-1; TRBD1 is taken as the D call from the table, unchecked against the DNA. TRBV21-1 is marked as a pseudogene. This CDR3 spans 16 amino acids.